Listed below are T cell receptor beta chains from one sample, sequenced in a study of vaccination and CD4 T cells after COVID-19. Their antigens remain unidentified. From the PCR reads, TCRdb called clonotypes with MiXCR, one entry per CDR3 protein. This table holds around 25,000 distinct CDR3 sequences, about 31% found once. The sequencing here drew on CD4+ T cells from blood, cultured in vitro, taken about 7 months after SARS-CoV-2 vaccination. Receptors originate from a human donor who had recovered from COVID-19. The CDR3 runs from the conserved cysteine through the conserved F or W. A D gene is named only where the DNA matches it firmly. Clone size is not always given. Where it is, it says once, few, many or a class for expanded clones.

J | V | D | size | CDR3 | DNA
TRBJ2-1 | TRBV20-1 | TRBD2 | once | CSANRGGRANEQFF | TGCAGTGCTAACCGAGGCGGGAGGGCAAATGAGCAGTTCTTC
TRBJ2-3 | TRBV4-3 | . | . | CASSQDQVADTQYF | TGCGCCAGCAGCCAAGACCAAGTGGCAGATACGCAGTATTTT
TRBJ1-1 | TRBV6-5 | . | few | CASSSRDGREAFF | TGTGCCAGCAGTTCTAGGGACGGTCGAGAAGCTTTCTTT
TRBJ2-1 | TRBV7-3 | TRBD2 | once | CASSPKALSGANEQFF | TGTGCCAGCAGCCCCAAGGCCCTCAGCGGGGCAAATGAGCAGTTCTTC
TRBJ1-6 | TRBV5-4 | . | . | CASSLQGLDSPLHF | TGTGCCAGCAGCTTACAGGGATTAGATTCACCCCTCCACTTT
TRBJ2-5 | TRBV19 | TRBD2 | . | CASTLRGGRETQYF | TGTGCCAGTACCCTCCGGGGGGGAAGGGAGACCCAGTACTTC
TRBJ2-4 | TRBV24-1 | . | . | CATSDSGPKAKNIQYF | TGTGCCACCAGTGATTCTGGTCCCAAAGCCAAAAACATTCAGTACTTC
TRBJ1-6 | TRBV19 | TRBD1 | . | CASSIGRGRSPLHF | TGTGCCAGTAGTATCGGCAGGGGGAGGTCACCCCTCCACTTT
TRBJ2-7 | TRBV20-1 | TRBD2 | . | CSASRTSGSSYEQYF | TGCAGTGCTAGCAGGACTAGCGGGAGCTCCTACGAGCAGTACTTC
TRBJ2-1 | TRBV7-9 | . | . | CASSPGSSYYNEQFF | TGTGCCAGCAGCCCCGGTAGTAGCTACTACAATGAGCAGTTCTTC
TRBJ2-3 | TRBV24-1 | . | . | CATSDVDTASTDTQYF | TGTGCCACCAGTGACGTTGACACAGCTAGCACAGATACGCAGTATTTT
TRBJ2-2 | TRBV7-8 | . | . | CASSLVGAGELFF | TGTGCCAGCAGCCTAGTGGGGGCCGGGGAGCTGTTTTTT
TRBJ1-5 | TRBV2 | TRBD1 | few | CASSRGYQPQHF | TGTGCCAGCAGCAGGGGGTATCAGCCCCAGCATTTT
TRBJ2-6 | TRBV12-3/TRBV12-4 | . | few | CASSTGANVLTF | TGTGCCAGCAGTACTGGGGCCAACGTCCTGACTTTC
TRBJ2-1 | TRBV20-1 | TRBD2 | . | CSARDLSGTEQFF | TGCAGTGCTAGAGACCTTAGCGGGACTGAGCAGTTCTTC
TRBJ2-2 | TRBV7-2 | . | . | CASSPYRANTGELFF | TGTGCCAGCAGCCCCTATAGGGCGAACACCGGGGAGCTGTTTTTT
TRBJ2-3 | TRBV2 | . | . | CASMVGITDTQYF | TGTGCCAGCATGGTGGGAATCACAGATACGCAGTATTTT
TRBJ2-2 | TRBV29-1 | . | . | CSVPGPLNTGELFF | TGCAGCGTACCGGGACCCTTGAACACCGGGGAGCTGTTTTTT
TRBJ2-5 | TRBV7-8 | . | few | CASSLPSRETQYF | TGTGCCAGCAGCTTACCCTCGCGCGAGACCCAGTACTTC
TRBJ2-7 | TRBV20-1 | TRBD2 | . | CSARDSTSGSYEQYF | TGCAGTGCTAGAGATAGCACTAGCGGCTCCTACGAGCAGTACTTC
TRBJ1-2 | TRBV19 | TRBD1 | . | CASSRRQGRRYGYTF | TGTGCCAGTAGTCGGCGACAGGGACGGCGGTATGGCTACACCTTC
TRBJ2-7 | TRBV20-1 | . | . | CSARGATEKGYEQYF | TGCAGTGCTAGAGGAGCGACCGAAAAGGGATACGAGCAGTACTTC
TRBJ2-4 | TRBV27 | . | . | CASSYGNIQYF | TGTGCCAGCAGTTACGGAAACATTCAGTACTTC
TRBJ2-7 | TRBV30 | . | . | CAWSSQYEQYF | TGTGCCTGGAGTTCTCAGTACGAGCAGTACTTC
TRBJ2-7 | TRBV5-8 | . | once | CAGGRRDGTYEQYF | TGTGCCGGCGGACGGCGGGACGGGACCTACGAGCAGTACTTC
TRBJ2-7 | TRBV20-1 | TRBD2 | few | CRDSGRAPSYEQYF | TGCAGGGATAGCGGGAGGGCCCCCTCCTACGAGCAGTACTTC
TRBJ1-6 | TRBV20-1 | . | few | CSASWITGTVNSPLHF | TGCAGTGCTAGTTGGATTACCGGGACCGTGAATTCACCCCTCCACTTT
TRBJ1-2 | TRBV7-9 | . | . | CASSRGTTDGYTF | TGTGCCAGCAGCCGGGGGACAACCGATGGCTACACCTTC
TRBJ1-1 | TRBV7-9 | . | few | CASRVGAGGEAFF | TGTGCCAGCAGGGTAGGGGCGGGAGGTGAAGCTTTCTTT
TRBJ2-1 | TRBV6-5 | TRBD2 | . | CASSYSVLAGGRQFF | TGTGCCAGCAGTTACTCCGTACTAGCGGGAGGGAGGCAGTTCTTC
TRBJ2-5 | TRBV6-1 | . | . | CASSGSETQYF | TGTGCCAGCAGTGGATCAGAGACCCAGTACTTC
TRBJ2-5 | TRBV11-2 | TRBD2 | . | CASSSRLAHQETQYF | TGTGCCAGCAGCTCCCGACTAGCTCATCAAGAGACCCAGTACTTC
TRBJ2-7 | TRBV2 | TRBD1 | . | CASSGTGGWMEQYF | TGTGCCAGCAGTGGGACAGGGGGATGGATGGAGCAGTACTTC
TRBJ2-3 | TRBV11-2 | . | . | CASSQTTPGDTQYF | TGTGCCAGCAGCCAGACAACCCCAGGGGATACGCAGTATTTT
TRBJ2-7 | TRBV28 | . | . | CASRPRDGISYEQYF | TGTGCCAGCAGACCTCGGGACGGCATCTCCTACGAGCAGTACTTC
TRBJ1-6 | TRBV30 | . | . | CAWSVRGPYSPLHF | TGTGCCTGGAGTGTCAGAGGGCCGTATTCACCCCTCCACTTT
TRBJ1-5 | TRBV20-1 | . | few | CSAIGPEENQPQHF | TGCAGTGCTATCGGGCCGGAGGAGAATCAGCCCCAGCATTTT
TRBJ2-5 | TRBV10-1 | TRBD1 | few | CASSEGDRDQETQYF | TGCGCCAGCAGTGAAGGAGACAGGGACCAAGAGACCCAGTACTTC
TRBJ1-1 | TRBV7-2 | . | few | CASSLARDSEAFF | TGTGCCAGCAGCTTAGCGAGGGACTCTGAAGCTTTCTTT
TRBJ2-3 | TRBV28 | . | few | CASRINTGQDTQYF | TGTGCCAGCAGAATCAACACAGGGCAAGATACGCAGTATTTT